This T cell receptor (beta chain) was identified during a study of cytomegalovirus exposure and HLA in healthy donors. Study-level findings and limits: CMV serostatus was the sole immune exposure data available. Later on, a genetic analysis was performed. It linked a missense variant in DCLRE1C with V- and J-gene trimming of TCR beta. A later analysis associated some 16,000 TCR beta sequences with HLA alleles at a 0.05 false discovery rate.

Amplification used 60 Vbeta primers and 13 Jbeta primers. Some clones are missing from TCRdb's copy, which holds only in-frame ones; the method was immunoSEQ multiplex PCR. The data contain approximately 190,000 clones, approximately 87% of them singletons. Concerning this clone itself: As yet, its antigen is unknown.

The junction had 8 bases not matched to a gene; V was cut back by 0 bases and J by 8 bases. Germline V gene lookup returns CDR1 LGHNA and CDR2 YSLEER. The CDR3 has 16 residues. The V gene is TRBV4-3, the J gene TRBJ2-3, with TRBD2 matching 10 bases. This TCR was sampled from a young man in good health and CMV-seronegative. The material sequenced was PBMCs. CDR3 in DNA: TGCGCCAGCAGCCAAGATTATAGCGGGGGGCCCTTTACGCAGTATTTT. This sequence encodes CASSQDYSGGPFTQYF.